This T cell receptor (beta chain) was sequenced for a study of blood T cell repertoires in COVID-19. Study in general: Samples representing acute and convalescent COVID-19 were sourced from the United States, Italy and Spain. In each case, the material was cDNA or gDNA derived from T cells, B-cell-depleted T cells, or PBMCs.

In the study's own analysis: Estimation of nucleated cell counts was performed using reference gene primer amplification. TCRdb's copy holds only in-frame clones and misses some; the assay was immunoSEQ multiplex PCR. V, J and clone size were drawn from that table, and D and trimming were deduced from the DNA. The table includes roughly 100,000 clones, around 80% detected once. The CDR3 spans 13 residues. From germline, CDR1 is SGHAT and CDR2 FQNNGV. V gave up 6 bases and J gave up 0 bases, with 8 bases separating them. Sequencing used peripheral blood. The receptor's source is a woman of 80 years or more with active or convalescent COVID-19. The chain combines TRBV11-2 with TRBJ1-1, with D unresolved. CDR3 nucleotide sequence: TGTGCCAGCAGTCGTCAGATGAACACTGAAGCTTTCTTT. Protein: CASSRQMNTEAFF.